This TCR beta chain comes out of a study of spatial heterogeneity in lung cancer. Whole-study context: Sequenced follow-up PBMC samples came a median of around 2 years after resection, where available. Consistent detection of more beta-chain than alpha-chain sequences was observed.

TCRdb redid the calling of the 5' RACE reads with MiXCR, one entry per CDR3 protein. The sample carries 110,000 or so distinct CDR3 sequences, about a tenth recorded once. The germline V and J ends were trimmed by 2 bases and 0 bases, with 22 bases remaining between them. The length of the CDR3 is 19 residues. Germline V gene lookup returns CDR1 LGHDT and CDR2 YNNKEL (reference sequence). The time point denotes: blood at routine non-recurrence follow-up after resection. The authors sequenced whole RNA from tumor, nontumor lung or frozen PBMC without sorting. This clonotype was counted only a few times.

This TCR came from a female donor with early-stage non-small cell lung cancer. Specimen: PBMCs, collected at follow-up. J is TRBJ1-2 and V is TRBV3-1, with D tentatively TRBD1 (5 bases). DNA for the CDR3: TGTGCCAGCAGCCAACGTTTCCGGGACTTAGGAAGAACTAACTATGGCTACACCTTC. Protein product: CASSQRFRDLGRTNYGYTF. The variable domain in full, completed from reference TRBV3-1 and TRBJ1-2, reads DTAVSQTPKYLVTQMGNDKSIKCEQNLGHDTMYWYKQDSKKFLKIMFSYNNKELIINETVPNRFSPKSPDKAHLNLHINSLELGDSAVYFCASSQRFRDLGRTNYGYTFGSGTRLTVV.